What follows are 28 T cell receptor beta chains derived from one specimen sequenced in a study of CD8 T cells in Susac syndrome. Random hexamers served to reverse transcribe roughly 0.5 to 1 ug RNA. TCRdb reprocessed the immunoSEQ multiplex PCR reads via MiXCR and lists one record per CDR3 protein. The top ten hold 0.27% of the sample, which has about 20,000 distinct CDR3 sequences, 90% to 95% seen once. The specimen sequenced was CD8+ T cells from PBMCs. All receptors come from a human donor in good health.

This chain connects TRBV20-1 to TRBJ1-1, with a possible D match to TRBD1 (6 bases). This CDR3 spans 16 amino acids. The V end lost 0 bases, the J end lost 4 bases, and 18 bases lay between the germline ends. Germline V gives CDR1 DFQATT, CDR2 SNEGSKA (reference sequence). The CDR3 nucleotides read TGCAGTGCTAGAGATCTCCAGGACAGTGACGGCACTGAAGCTTTCTTT. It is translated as CSARDLQDSDGTEAFF.

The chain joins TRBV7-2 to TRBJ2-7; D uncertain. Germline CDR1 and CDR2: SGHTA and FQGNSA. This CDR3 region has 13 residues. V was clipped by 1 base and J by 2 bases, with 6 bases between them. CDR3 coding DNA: TGTGCCAGCAGCTTAGGATTCGCCTACGAGCAGTACTTC. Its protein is CASSLGFAYEQYF.

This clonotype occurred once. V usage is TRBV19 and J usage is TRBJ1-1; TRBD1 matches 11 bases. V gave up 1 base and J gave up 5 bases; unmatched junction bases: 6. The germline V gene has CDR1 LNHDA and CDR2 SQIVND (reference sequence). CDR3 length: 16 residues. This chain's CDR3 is CASSIAAGQGVTEAFF. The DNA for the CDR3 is TGTGCCAGTAGTATAGCGGCGGGACAGGGGGTGACTGAAGCTTTCTTT.

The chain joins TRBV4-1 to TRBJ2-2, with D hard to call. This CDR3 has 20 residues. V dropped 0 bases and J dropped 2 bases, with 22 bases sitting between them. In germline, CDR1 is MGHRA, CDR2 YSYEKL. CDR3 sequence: CASSQDQARIFELNTGELFF. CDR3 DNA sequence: TGCGCCAGCAGCCAAGATCAAGCGAGGATATTTGAGCTCAACACCGGGGAGCTGTTTTTT.

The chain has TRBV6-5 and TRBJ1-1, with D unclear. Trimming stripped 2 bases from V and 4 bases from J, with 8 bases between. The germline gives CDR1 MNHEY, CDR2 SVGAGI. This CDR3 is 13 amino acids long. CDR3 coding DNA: TGTGCCAGCAGTTACGCGAGTAGCACTGAAGCTTTCTTT. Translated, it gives CASSYASSTEAFF.

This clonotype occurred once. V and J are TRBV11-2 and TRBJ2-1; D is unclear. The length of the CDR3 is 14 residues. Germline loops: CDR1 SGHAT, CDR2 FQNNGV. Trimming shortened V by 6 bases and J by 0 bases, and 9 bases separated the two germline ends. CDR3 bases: TGTGCCAGCAGTCGACCCAGCTCCTACAATGAGCAGTTCTTC. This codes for CASSRPSSYNEQFF.

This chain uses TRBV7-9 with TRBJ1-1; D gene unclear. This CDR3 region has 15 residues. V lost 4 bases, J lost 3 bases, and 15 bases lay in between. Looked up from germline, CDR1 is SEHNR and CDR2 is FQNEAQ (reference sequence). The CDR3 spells CASSSAPPTHTEAFF. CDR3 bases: TGTGCCAGCAGCTCAGCCCCCCCGACACACACTGAAGCTTTCTTT.

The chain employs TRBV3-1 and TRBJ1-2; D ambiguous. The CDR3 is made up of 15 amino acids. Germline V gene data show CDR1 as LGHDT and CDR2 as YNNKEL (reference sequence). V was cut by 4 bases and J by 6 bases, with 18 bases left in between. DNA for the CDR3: TGTGCCAGCAGCCGGCACCCGGGTAACTCGGATGGCTACACCTTC. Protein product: CASSRHPGNSDGYTF.

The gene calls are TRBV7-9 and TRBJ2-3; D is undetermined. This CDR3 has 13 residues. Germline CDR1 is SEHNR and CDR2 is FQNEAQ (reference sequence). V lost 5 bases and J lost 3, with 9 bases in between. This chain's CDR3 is CASSPATTDTQYF. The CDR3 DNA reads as TGTGCCAGCAGCCCCGCGACGACAGATACGCAGTATTTT.

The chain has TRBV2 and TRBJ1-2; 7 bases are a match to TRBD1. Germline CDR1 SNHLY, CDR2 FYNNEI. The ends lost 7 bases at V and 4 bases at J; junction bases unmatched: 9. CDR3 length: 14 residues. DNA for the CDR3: TGTGCCAGCACTCCACCGGGACAGCTCTATGGCTACACCTTC. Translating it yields CASTPPGQLYGYTF.

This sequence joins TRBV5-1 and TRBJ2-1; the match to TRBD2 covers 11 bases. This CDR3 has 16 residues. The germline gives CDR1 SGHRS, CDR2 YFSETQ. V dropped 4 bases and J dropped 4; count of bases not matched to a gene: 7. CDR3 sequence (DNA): TGCGCCAGCAGCCAAACACTAGCGGGGGAGTACAATGAGCAGTTCTTC. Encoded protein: CASSQTLAGEYNEQFF.

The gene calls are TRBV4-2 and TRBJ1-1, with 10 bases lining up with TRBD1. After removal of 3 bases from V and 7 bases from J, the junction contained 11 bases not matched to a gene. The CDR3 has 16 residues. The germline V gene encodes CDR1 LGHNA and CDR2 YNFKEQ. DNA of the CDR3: TGTGCCAGCAGCCATATGACAGGGGGCGGCCTCGGTGAAGCTTTCTTT. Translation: CASSHMTGGGLGEAFF.

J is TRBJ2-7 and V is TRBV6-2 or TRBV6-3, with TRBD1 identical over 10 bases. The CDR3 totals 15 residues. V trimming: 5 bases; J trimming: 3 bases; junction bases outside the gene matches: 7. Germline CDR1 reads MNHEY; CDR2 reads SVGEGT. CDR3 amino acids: CASSGRTGGDYEQYF. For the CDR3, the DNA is TGTGCCAGCAGTGGCCGGACAGGGGGGGACTACGAGCAGTACTTC.

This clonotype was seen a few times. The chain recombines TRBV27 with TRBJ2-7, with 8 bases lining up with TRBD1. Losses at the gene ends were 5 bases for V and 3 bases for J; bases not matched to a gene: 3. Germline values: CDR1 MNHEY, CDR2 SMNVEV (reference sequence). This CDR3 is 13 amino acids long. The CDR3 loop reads CASSLTGGYEQYF. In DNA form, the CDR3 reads TGTGCCAGCAGTCTCACAGGGGGCTACGAGCAGTACTTC.

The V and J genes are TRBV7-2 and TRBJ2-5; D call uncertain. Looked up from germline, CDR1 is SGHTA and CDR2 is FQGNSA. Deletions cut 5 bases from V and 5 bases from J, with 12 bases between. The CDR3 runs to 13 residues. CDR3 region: CASSAALGETQYF. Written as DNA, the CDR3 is TGTGCCAGCAGCGCCGCTCTAGGGGAGACCCAGTACTTC.

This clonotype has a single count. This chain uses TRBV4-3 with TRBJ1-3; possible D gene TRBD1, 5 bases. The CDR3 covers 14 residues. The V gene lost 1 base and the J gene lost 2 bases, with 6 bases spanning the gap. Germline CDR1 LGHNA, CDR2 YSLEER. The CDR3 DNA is TGCGCCAGCAGCCAAGGAGGGGCTGGAAACACCATATATTTT. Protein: CASSQGGAGNTIYF.

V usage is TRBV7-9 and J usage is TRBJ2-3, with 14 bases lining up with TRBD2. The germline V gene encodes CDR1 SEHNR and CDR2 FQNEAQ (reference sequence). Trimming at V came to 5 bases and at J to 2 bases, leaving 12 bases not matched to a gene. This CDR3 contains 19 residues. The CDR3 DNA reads TGTGCCAGCAGCCCCCCCGGGACTAGCGGGGGTGTCAACACAGATACGCAGTATTTT. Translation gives CASSPPGTSGGVNTDTQYF.

The CDR3, as DNA: TGTGCCAGCAGCTCCGAGGGGAAAAATACGCAGTATTTT. This encodes CASSSEGKNTQYF. This chain connects TRBV7-9 to TRBJ2-3; D tentatively fits TRBD1 or TRBD2 (5 bases each). Trimming removed 4 bases from V and 7 bases from J, with 12 bases in between. CDR1 and CDR2 (germline): SEHNR, FQNEAQ (reference sequence). This CDR3 spans 13 amino acids.

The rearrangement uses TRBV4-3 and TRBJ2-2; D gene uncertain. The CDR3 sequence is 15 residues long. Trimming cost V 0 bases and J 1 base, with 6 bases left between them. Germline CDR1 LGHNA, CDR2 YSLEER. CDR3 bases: TGCGCCAGCAGCCAAGATCGAAGGAACACCGGGGAGCTGTTTTTT. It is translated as CASSQDRRNTGELFF.

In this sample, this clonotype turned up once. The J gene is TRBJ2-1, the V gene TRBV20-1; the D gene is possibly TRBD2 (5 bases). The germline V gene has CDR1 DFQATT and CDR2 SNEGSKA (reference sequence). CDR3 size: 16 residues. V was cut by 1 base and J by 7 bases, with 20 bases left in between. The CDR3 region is CSARVGLLSSGNEQFF. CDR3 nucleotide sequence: TGCAGTGCTAGAGTTGGACTCCTATCCTCTGGTAATGAGCAGTTCTTC.

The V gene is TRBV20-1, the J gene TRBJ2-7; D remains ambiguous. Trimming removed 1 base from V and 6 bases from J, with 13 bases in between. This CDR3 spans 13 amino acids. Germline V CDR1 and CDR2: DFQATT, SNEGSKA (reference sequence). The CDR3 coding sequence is TGCAGTGCTAGAGTGGTAACTGCACGCGAGCAGTACTTC. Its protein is CSARVVTAREQYF.

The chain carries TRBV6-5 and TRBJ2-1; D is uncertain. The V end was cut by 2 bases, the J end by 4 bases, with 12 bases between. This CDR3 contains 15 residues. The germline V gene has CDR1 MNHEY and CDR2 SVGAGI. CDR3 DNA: TGTGCCAGCAGTTACGAGGTAGGGTCGTACAATGAGCAGTTCTTC. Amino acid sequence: CASSYEVGSYNEQFF.

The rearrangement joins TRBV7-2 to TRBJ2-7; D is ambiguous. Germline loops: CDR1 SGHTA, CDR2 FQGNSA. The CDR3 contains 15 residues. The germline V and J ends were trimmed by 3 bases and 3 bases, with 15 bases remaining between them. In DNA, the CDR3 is TGTGCCAGCAGCTTCAACTTAGGGCCGTTCTACGAGCAGTACTTC. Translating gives CASSFNLGPFYEQYF.

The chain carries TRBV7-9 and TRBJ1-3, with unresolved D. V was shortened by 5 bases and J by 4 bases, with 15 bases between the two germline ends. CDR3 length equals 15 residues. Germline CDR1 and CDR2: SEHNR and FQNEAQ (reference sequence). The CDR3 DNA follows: TGTGCCAGCAGCCCGCCGCAGGTCCCGGGAAACACCATATATTTT. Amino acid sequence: CASSPPQVPGNTIYF.

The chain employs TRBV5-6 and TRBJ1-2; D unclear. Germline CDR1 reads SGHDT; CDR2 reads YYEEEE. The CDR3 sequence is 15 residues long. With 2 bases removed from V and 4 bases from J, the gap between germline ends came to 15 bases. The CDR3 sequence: CASSFGGRALYGYTF. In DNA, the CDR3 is TGTGCCAGCAGCTTCGGAGGGAGGGCCCTCTATGGCTACACCTTC.

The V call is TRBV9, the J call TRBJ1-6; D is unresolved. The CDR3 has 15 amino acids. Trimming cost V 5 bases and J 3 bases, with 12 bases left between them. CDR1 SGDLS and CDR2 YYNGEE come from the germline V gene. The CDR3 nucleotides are TGTGCCAGCAGTTCTAGGGCGGACTATAATTCACCCCTCCACTTT. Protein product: CASSSRADYNSPLHF.

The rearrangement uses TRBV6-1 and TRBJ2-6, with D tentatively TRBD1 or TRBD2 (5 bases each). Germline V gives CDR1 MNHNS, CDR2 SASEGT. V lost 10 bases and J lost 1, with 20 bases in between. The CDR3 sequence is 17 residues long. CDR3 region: CATLPRDGISGANVLTF. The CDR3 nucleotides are TGTGCCACCCTTCCCCGGGACGGAATTTCTGGGGCCAACGTCCTGACTTTC.

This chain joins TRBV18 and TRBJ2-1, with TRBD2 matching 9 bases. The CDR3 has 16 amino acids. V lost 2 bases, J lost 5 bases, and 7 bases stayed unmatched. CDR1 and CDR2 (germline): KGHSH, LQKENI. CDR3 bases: TGTGCCAGCTCACCAAGGCAGCGGGGGGTCGACAATGAGCAGTTCTTC. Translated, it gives CASSPRQRGVDNEQFF.